A selection of T cell receptor beta chains follows, all from one sample in a study of blood T cell repertoires in COVID-19. This table comes from immunoSEQ multiplex PCR, and its TCRdb copy is limited to in-frame clones, with some not included. The sample holds more than 140,000 clones, 70% to 85% seen once. The sequenced material came from peripheral blood. The receptors derive from a woman aged 50 to 60 in a cohort sampled during active or convalescent COVID-19. The CDR3 runs from the conserved cysteine through the conserved F or W. A D gene is named only where the DNA matches it firmly. Clone size is not always given. Where it is, it says once, few, many or a class for expanded clones.

CDR3 DNA: TGTGCCAGCGATTCCGGGGGGACTGCGCCCTACGAGCAGTACTTC
CDR3 protein: CASDSGGTAPYEQYF
J gene: TRBJ2-7
D gene: TRBD2
V gene: TRBV6-5
clone size: -

CDR3 DNA: TGTGCCAGCACCTTATTGGGGAAAGGGGGCTCACCCCTCCACTTT
CDR3 protein: CASTLLGKGGSPLHF
J gene: TRBJ1-6
D gene: TRBD1
V gene: TRBV28
clone size: -

CDR3 DNA: TGCGCCAGCAGCCAATACCTCCAGGTTAATGAAAAACTGTTTTTT
CDR3 protein: CASSQYLQVNEKLFF
J gene: TRBJ1-4
D gene: -
V gene: TRBV4-3
clone size: -

CDR3 DNA: TGCGCCAGCATGGACGGGGGGACAGGCTCCTACAATGAGCAGTTCTTC
CDR3 protein: CASMDGGTGSYNEQFF
J gene: TRBJ2-1
D gene: -
V gene: TRBV5-1
clone size: once

CDR3 DNA: TGTGCCAGCAGCTTTTGGGGCAGCTCTCAAGAGACCCAGTACTTC
CDR3 protein: CASSFWGSSQETQYF
J gene: TRBJ2-5
D gene: -
V gene: TRBV11-2
clone size: -

CDR3 DNA: TGTGCCAGCAGTTACGGGGGGGTGGCTCAGCCCCAGCATTTT
CDR3 protein: CASSYGGVAQPQHF
J gene: TRBJ1-5
D gene: -
V gene: TRBV6-2/TRBV6-3
clone size: -

CDR3 DNA: TGTGCCAGCACCTTCTCAACAGGCTCCTATGGCTACACCTTC
CDR3 protein: CASTFSTGSYGYTF
J gene: TRBJ1-2
D gene: -
V gene: TRBV7-2
clone size: -

CDR3 DNA: TGTGCCACCAGTGATTTGGGGGCACCACCTCAGGGCAATCAGCCCCAGCATTTT
CDR3 protein: CATSDLGAPPQGNQPQHF
J gene: TRBJ1-5
D gene: -
V gene: TRBV24-1
clone size: -

CDR3 DNA: TGTGCCAGCAGCTCGGGAGGGCTCGAGCAGTACTTC
CDR3 protein: CASSSGGLEQYF
J gene: TRBJ2-7
D gene: TRBD2
V gene: TRBV2
clone size: few

CDR3 DNA: TGTGCCAGCATGTCCGAGGGGGGGGCCCCCACCGGGGAGCTGTTTTTT
CDR3 protein: CASMSEGGAPTGELFF
J gene: TRBJ2-2
D gene: -
V gene: TRBV2
clone size: -

CDR3 DNA: TGCGCCAGCAGCCAAGATTCCGCTAGCGGGGGCCACGAGCAGTTCTTC
CDR3 protein: CASSQDSASGGHEQFF
J gene: TRBJ2-1
D gene: TRBD2
V gene: TRBV4-3
clone size: -

CDR3 DNA: TGTGCCAGCAGTTCCGTTCGAGAGACCCAGTACTTC
CDR3 protein: CASSSVRETQYF
J gene: TRBJ2-5
D gene: -
V gene: TRBV6-2/TRBV6-3
clone size: -

CDR3 DNA: TGTGCCAGCACCGGGGGACTTGAATCCTACGAGCAGTACTTC
CDR3 protein: CASTGGLESYEQYF
J gene: TRBJ2-7
D gene: -
V gene: TRBV2
clone size: few

CDR3 DNA: TGTGCCAGCAGTGAGCAACAGGGTGGGTACTATGGCTACACCTTC
CDR3 protein: CASSEQQGGYYGYTF
J gene: TRBJ1-2
D gene: -
V gene: TRBV2
clone size: -

CDR3 DNA: TGTGCCAGCACCTCACCGGGATCTAGTTATGAAAAACTGTTTTTT
CDR3 protein: CASTSPGSSYEKLFF
J gene: TRBJ1-4
D gene: -
V gene: TRBV28
clone size: -

CDR3 DNA: TGTGCCAGCAACTGGGAAGGGACAGGGGGCACTGAAGCTTTCTTT
CDR3 protein: CASNWEGTGGTEAFF
J gene: TRBJ1-1
D gene: TRBD1
V gene: TRBV6-6
clone size: -

CDR3 DNA: TGTGCCAGCTCCCCCCTCGGGACTAGCGGGGTGTGGGGCAATGAGCAGTTCTTC
CDR3 protein: CASSPLGTSGVWGNEQFF
J gene: TRBJ2-1
D gene: TRBD2
V gene: TRBV18
clone size: -

CDR3 DNA: TGTGCCAGCAGTAAACCGACAGGCCCGGGGACAGATACGCAGTATTTT
CDR3 protein: CASSKPTGPGTDTQYF
J gene: TRBJ2-3
D gene: -
V gene: TRBV25-1
clone size: -

CDR3 DNA: TGTGCCTGGATGATACAGAACACTGAAGCTTTCTTT
CDR3 protein: CAWMIQNTEAFF
J gene: TRBJ1-1
D gene: -
V gene: TRBV30
clone size: -

CDR3 DNA: TGTGCCAGCTCGCGGTTCGGACAGGGGGACGGAGAGACTGAAGCTTTCTTT
CDR3 protein: CASSRFGQGDGETEAFF
J gene: TRBJ1-1
D gene: TRBD1
V gene: TRBV18
clone size: -

CDR3 DNA: TGTGCCAGCAGCGCGACAGGGAATTTCAATGAAAAACTGTTTTTT
CDR3 protein: CASSATGNFNEKLFF
J gene: TRBJ1-4
D gene: TRBD1
V gene: TRBV11-2
clone size: -

CDR3 DNA: TGTGCCAGCAGCCAAGAGAGGTTCTCCGGGGAGCTGTTTTTT
CDR3 protein: CASSQERFSGELFF
J gene: TRBJ2-2
D gene: -
V gene: TRBV3-1/TRBV3-2
clone size: -

CDR3 DNA: TGTGCCAGCAGTTACAGCTCTTGGACTAGCGGGGACAAAGAGACCCAGTACTTC
CDR3 protein: CASSYSSWTSGDKETQYF
J gene: TRBJ2-5
D gene: TRBD2
V gene: TRBV6-2/TRBV6-3
clone size: -

CDR3 DNA: TGTGCCAGCAGTGCTTTAGACAGGGGCCATGGGAACACTGAAGCTTTCTTT
CDR3 protein: CASSALDRGHGNTEAFF
J gene: TRBJ1-1
D gene: TRBD1
V gene: TRBV2
clone size: few

CDR3 DNA: TGCGCCAGCAGCTGGGACAGGAGCACAGATACGCAGTATTTT
CDR3 protein: CASSWDRSTDTQYF
J gene: TRBJ2-3
D gene: TRBD1
V gene: TRBV5-1
clone size: -

CDR3 DNA: TGTGCCAGCAGCGTAGGACAGGGTGAATTCACAGATACGCAGTATTTT
CDR3 protein: CASSVGQGEFTDTQYF
J gene: TRBJ2-3
D gene: TRBD1
V gene: TRBV9
clone size: -

CDR3 DNA: TGCAGCGCCCGACAGGCCCCAACTGAAGCTTTCTTT
CDR3 protein: CSARQAPTEAFF
J gene: TRBJ1-1
D gene: -
V gene: TRBV29-1
clone size: -

CDR3 DNA: TGTGCCAGTAGTCCCGGGACTAGCGGGGTCACAGATACGCAGTATTTT
CDR3 protein: CASSPGTSGVTDTQYF
J gene: TRBJ2-3
D gene: TRBD2
V gene: TRBV19
clone size: -

CDR3 DNA: TGTGCCAGCACCCCCGGGACAATCTACGAGCAGTACTTC
CDR3 protein: CASTPGTIYEQYF
J gene: TRBJ2-7
D gene: -
V gene: TRBV6-5
clone size: -

CDR3 DNA: TGTGCCAGCAGCTTCAGACTAGCGGGGCGCACAGATACGCAGTATTTT
CDR3 protein: CASSFRLAGRTDTQYF
J gene: TRBJ2-3
D gene: TRBD2
V gene: TRBV7-2
clone size: -

CDR3 DNA: TGTGCCACCAGTGGGGACATGAGCTCCTACAATGAGCAGTTCTTC
CDR3 protein: CATSGDMSSYNEQFF
J gene: TRBJ2-1
D gene: -
V gene: TRBV24-1
clone size: once

CDR3 DNA: TGTGCCAGTAGTGTCTCCGGGACAGGGGGCACTGGGGCCAACGTCCTGACTTTC
CDR3 protein: CASSVSGTGGTGANVLTF
J gene: TRBJ2-6
D gene: TRBD1
V gene: TRBV19
clone size: -

CDR3 DNA: TGTGCCAGCAGCCGAACCGGGACAGGGGGGTACGAGCAGTACTTC
CDR3 protein: CASSRTGTGGYEQYF
J gene: TRBJ2-7
D gene: TRBD1
V gene: TRBV7-9
clone size: -

CDR3 DNA: TGTGCCAGCAGCTCGCCTCTAGCGGGGGGTACAGATACGCAGTATTTT
CDR3 protein: CASSSPLAGGTDTQYF
J gene: TRBJ2-3
D gene: TRBD2
V gene: TRBV11-2
clone size: -

CDR3 DNA: TGCGCCAGCAGCTTGGGAGTAGATCAGCCCCAGCATTTT
CDR3 protein: CASSLGVDQPQHF
J gene: TRBJ1-5
D gene: -
V gene: TRBV5-1
clone size: -

CDR3 DNA: TGCGCCAGCAGCTGGGATAATACAGGGCAAGAGACCCAGTACTTC
CDR3 protein: CASSWDNTGQETQYF
J gene: TRBJ2-5
D gene: -
V gene: TRBV5-1
clone size: -

CDR3 DNA: TGTGCCAGCCATACTCAGAACTACAGGGGGCCCCGCATGTGCACCTTC
CDR3 protein: CASHTQNYRGPRMCTF
J gene: TRBJ1-2
D gene: -
V gene: TRBV21-1
clone size: -

CDR3 DNA: TGTGCCAGCAGCTCCGGGGGCTCCTACGAGCAGTACTTC
CDR3 protein: CASSSGGSYEQYF
J gene: TRBJ2-7
D gene: -
V gene: TRBV5-4
clone size: -

CDR3 DNA: TGCAGCGTTGCCGGGTACCATGGCTACACCTTC
CDR3 protein: CSVAGYHGYTF
J gene: TRBJ1-2
D gene: -
V gene: TRBV29-1
clone size: -

CDR3 DNA: TGTGCCAGCAGCAAAGTGACTAGCGGGGGTGACACCGGGGAGCTGTTTTTT
CDR3 protein: CASSKVTSGGDTGELFF
J gene: TRBJ2-2
D gene: -
V gene: TRBV21-1
clone size: -

CDR3 DNA: TGTGCCAGCAGTTTATTGAGGGCTGAAGCTTTCTTT
CDR3 protein: CASSLLRAEAFF
J gene: TRBJ1-1
D gene: -
V gene: TRBV12-3/TRBV12-4
clone size: once